The 22 T cell receptor beta chains given below trace back to one sample, sequenced in a study of T-cell reconstitution after alpha-beta-depleted transplantation in children. The TCRbeta library incorporated unique molecular identifiers. TCRdb analysed the PCR reads with MiXCR anew, one entry per CDR3 protein. The repertoire has around 700,000 distinct CDR3 sequences, around 14% of them found once; the top ten carry roughly 0.77%. The sequences come from PBMCs, collected before TCRalphabeta/CD19-depleted stem cell transplant. The receptor set was obtained from a girl under 10 years old with congenital amegakaryocytic thrombocytopenia, due to receive a stem cell transplant.

This chain links TRBV28 with TRBJ2-7; a possible D gene is TRBD2 (6 bases). The germline V gene has CDR1 MDHEN and CDR2 SYDVKM. The CDR3 runs 13 residues. The V and J ends lost 7 bases and 3 bases respectively, with 13 bases between them. The CDR3 DNA sequence: TGTGCCAGCATCCACCGGAGGGGCTACGAGCAGTACTTC. Its protein is CASIHRRGYEQYF.

This clonotype was counted many times. The rearrangement links TRBV5-1 to TRBJ2-1; 7 positions agree with TRBD2. Trimming removed 2 bases from V and 7 bases from J; junction bases left unmatched: 6. The CDR3 length is 14 residues. Per the germline V gene, CDR1 is SGHRS and CDR2 is YFSETQ. The CDR3 region is CASSLGTKVNEQFF. The CDR3 DNA sequence: TGCGCCAGCAGCTTAGGGACTAAAGTAAATGAGCAGTTCTTC.

This clonotype showed up many times. The chain employs TRBV20-1 and TRBJ2-1; D uncertain. This CDR3 is built from 12 residues. V was pared by 1 base and J by 9 bases, with 10 bases between. Germline loops: CDR1 DFQATT, CDR2 SNEGSKA (reference sequence). CDR3 loop: CSARGSETEQFF. For the CDR3, the DNA is TGCAGTGCTAGAGGGAGCGAGACTGAGCAGTTCTTC.

This clonotype was counted between two and nine times. The chain links TRBV7-8 to TRBJ2-7; tentatively, D is TRBD1 or TRBD2 (5 bases each). V gave up 5 bases and J gave up 6 bases, with 11 bases separating them. CDR1 and CDR2 from the germline V gene are SGHVS and FQNEAQ. The CDR3 is made up of 12 amino acids. The CDR3 DNA reads TGTGCCAGCAGCATAGACAGCGGCGAGCAGTACTTC. Its protein is CASSIDSGEQYF. The whole variable domain, filled in from reference TRBV7-8 and TRBJ2-7, reads GAGVSQSPRYKVAKRGQDVALRCDPISGHVSLFWYQQALGQGPEFLTYFQNEAQLDKSGLPSDRFFAERPEGSVSTLKIQRTQQEDSAVYLCASSIDSGEQYFGPGTRLTVT.

This clonotype was found many times. The V call is TRBV12-3 or TRBV12-4, the J call TRBJ2-3; D is uncertain. The V end lost 8 bases, the J end lost 2 bases, and 8 bases lay between the germline ends. This CDR3 comprises 12 residues. In nucleotides, the CDR3 is TGTGCCAGCCGACGCAACACAGATACGCAGTATTTT. Protein sequence: CASRRNTDTQYF.

This clonotype came up many times. The rearrangement uses TRBV27 and TRBJ1-5; D remains unclear. The length of the CDR3 is 13 residues. Germline V gene data show CDR1 as MNHEY and CDR2 as SMNVEV (reference sequence). V lost 6 bases and J lost 6, with 12 bases in between. This chain's CDR3 is CASSHSRGQPQHF. DNA for the CDR3: TGTGCCAGCAGCCATAGTCGGGGTCAGCCCCAGCATTTT.

In its sample, this clonotype was seen many times. V gene TRBV27 combines with J gene TRBJ1-3; D not certain. There are 14 residues in the CDR3. Germline lookup yields CDR1 MNHEY and CDR2 SMNVEV (reference sequence). The V end lost 5 bases, the J end lost 0 bases, and 8 bases lay between the germline ends. The CDR3 sequence is CASSPGISGNTIYF. The CDR3 DNA is TGTGCCAGCAGTCCGGGGATCTCTGGAAACACCATATATTTT.

The chain carries TRBV5-6 and TRBJ2-2; D perhaps matches TRBD1 (7 bases). CDR3 length equals 19 residues. Trimming pared 2 bases from V and 3 bases from J, leaving 23 bases between. CDR1 is SGHDT, CDR2 YYEEEE, per germline. The CDR3 protein is CASSLGRRGPEVDTGELFF. As DNA, the CDR3 is TGTGCCAGCAGCTTAGGTCGGAGGGGGCCGGAGGTGGACACCGGGGAGCTGTTTTTT.

V and J are TRBV4-2 and TRBJ2-1; 10 bases align to TRBD2. Germline V gene lookup returns CDR1 LGHNA and CDR2 YNFKEQ. V lost 0 bases to trimming and J lost 10 bases; unmatched junction nucleotides: 6. The CDR3 extends over 15 amino acids. CDR3 bases: TGTGCCAGCAGCCAAGAGTCAACTAGCGGGACGGAGCAGTTCTTC. This sequence encodes CASSQESTSGTEQFF.

This clonotype was counted many times. CDR3 loop: CASSQTGYAEAFF. CDR3 sequence (DNA): TGTGCCAGCAGTCAGACAGGGTACGCTGAAGCTTTCTTT. V gene TRBV12-3 or TRBV12-4 combines with J gene TRBJ1-1, with 7 bases matching TRBD1. The J segment lost 6 bases and the V segment lost 5 bases, leaving 6 bases of the junction unmatched. The CDR3 loop spans 13 amino acids.

The V call is TRBV12-3 or TRBV12-4, the J call TRBJ2-4; no definite D call. The CDR3 is 12 residues long. Between the trimmed V and J ends, which lost 4 bases and 7 bases, there was a span of 8 bases. CDR3 amino acids: CASSSGENIQYF. The CDR3 nucleotides read TGTGCCAGCAGTTCAGGAGAGAACATTCAGTACTTC.

This clonotype was detected a few times. The gene calls are TRBV2 and TRBJ1-1, with D possibly being TRBD1 (5 bases). Germline lookup yields CDR1 SNHLY and CDR2 FYNNEI. Trimming removed 6 bases from V and 11 bases from J, with 13 bases in between. This CDR3 contains 11 residues. CDR3 protein: CASREEGLAFF. The CDR3, as DNA: TGTGCCAGCAGGGAGGAGGGGTTGGCTTTCTTT.

The J gene is TRBJ2-7, the V gene TRBV12-3 or TRBV12-4, with 9 positions matching TRBD2. V lost 1 base and J lost 7; bases outside the gene matches: 5. CDR3 size: 14 residues. The CDR3 bases are TGTGCCAGCAGTTTAGTAGCGGGAGACGGGGAGCAGTACTTC. Protein product: CASSLVAGDGEQYF.

This chain uses TRBV20-1 with TRBJ2-5; 9 bases are a match to TRBD1. CDR1 and CDR2 (germline): DFQATT, SNEGSKA (reference sequence). This CDR3 comprises 14 residues. The V segment lost 6 bases and the J segment 0 bases; nucleotides outside the gene matches: 5. The CDR3 loop is CSAGQGSYQETQYF. CDR3 sequence (DNA): TGCAGTGCCGGACAGGGGTCGTACCAAGAGACCCAGTACTTC.

This rearrangement joins TRBV5-6 to TRBJ2-3; 9 bases agree with TRBD2. The CDR3 consists of 17 residues. J gave up 4 bases and V 3 bases, and 12 bases lay outside the gene matches. The V gene's germline CDR1 is SGHDT and CDR2 YYEEEE. CDR3 amino acids: CASSYPLSGRSPDTQYF. DNA for the CDR3: TGTGCCAGCAGCTATCCACTGAGCGGGAGGTCCCCAGATACGCAGTATTTT.

This clonotype was counted many times. One end of the junction varies from germline; a read error may be responsible. This chain joins TRBV27 and TRBJ2-7, with 7 bases that match TRBD1. CDR1 and CDR2 from the germline V gene are MNHEY and SMNVEV (reference sequence). This CDR3 region has 14 residues. CDR3 sequence reads: CASSLEGPQGENIF. CDR3 in DNA: TGTGCCAGCAGTTTAGAGGGGCCGCAGGGGGAGAATATCTTC.

V usage is TRBV18 and J usage is TRBJ2-7; possibly TRBD1 for D (6 bases). This CDR3 contains 14 residues. The germline V gene encodes CDR1 KGHSH and CDR2 LQKENI. Trimming removed 8 bases from V and 3 bases from J, with 17 bases in between. CDR3 sequence reads: CASQSGTNRYEQYF. Written as DNA, the CDR3 is TGTGCCAGCCAATCTGGGACAAATCGCTACGAGCAGTACTTC.

About this clonotype itself: The germline gene is not matched at one end of the junction; a read error may be the cause. The chain has TRBV6-2 or TRBV6-3 and TRBJ1-6; the D is unclear. Germline assignment: CDR1 MNHEY and CDR2 SVGEGT. The CDR3 sequence is 13 residues long. DNA for the CDR3: TGTGCCAGCAGTTGCTCTGTCCATTCACCCGTCCACTTT. It yields the protein CASSCSVHSPVHF.

This clonotype has just a few counts. The chain uses TRBV4-1 and TRBJ2-7; D gene unclear. V lost 4 bases to trimming and J lost 3 bases, with 10 bases between them. The germline gives CDR1 MGHRA, CDR2 YSYEKL. The CDR3 runs to 13 residues. The CDR3 sequence: CASSPRLGYEQYF. The CDR3 DNA sequence: TGCGCCAGCAGCCCAAGGTTGGGCTACGAGCAGTACTTC.

This clonotype was counted ten times or more. The chain combines TRBV12-3 or TRBV12-4 with TRBJ2-7; maybe TRBD1 (5 bases). V was trimmed by 3 bases and J by 2 bases, leaving 14 bases between them. The CDR3 runs to 15 residues. The CDR3 DNA sequence: TGTGCCAGCAGTTTGAGGCAGGGTCGAACCTACGAGCAGTACTTC. Its protein product is CASSLRQGRTYEQYF.

CDR3 sequence: CAISDPTQNEGGYTF. The CDR3 DNA sequence: TGTGCCATCAGTGACCCGACTCAAAACGAAGGCGGCTACACCTTC. The chain employs TRBV10-3 and TRBJ1-2; D not certain. The germline gives CDR1 ENHRY, CDR2 SYGVKD. The CDR3 totals 15 residues. Trimming took 3 bases from V and 8 from J, leaving 19 bases between them.

This clonotype occurred a few times. The chain carries TRBV5-1 and TRBJ1-2; 10 bases map to TRBD1. This CDR3 region has 15 residues. Germline V gene lookup returns CDR1 SGHRS and CDR2 YFSETQ. V gave up 2 bases and J gave up 2 bases; unmatched junction bases: 3. This CDR3 reads CASSFRQGANYGYTF. CDR3 coding DNA: TGCGCCAGCAGCTTTCGACAGGGGGCGAACTATGGCTACACCTTC.